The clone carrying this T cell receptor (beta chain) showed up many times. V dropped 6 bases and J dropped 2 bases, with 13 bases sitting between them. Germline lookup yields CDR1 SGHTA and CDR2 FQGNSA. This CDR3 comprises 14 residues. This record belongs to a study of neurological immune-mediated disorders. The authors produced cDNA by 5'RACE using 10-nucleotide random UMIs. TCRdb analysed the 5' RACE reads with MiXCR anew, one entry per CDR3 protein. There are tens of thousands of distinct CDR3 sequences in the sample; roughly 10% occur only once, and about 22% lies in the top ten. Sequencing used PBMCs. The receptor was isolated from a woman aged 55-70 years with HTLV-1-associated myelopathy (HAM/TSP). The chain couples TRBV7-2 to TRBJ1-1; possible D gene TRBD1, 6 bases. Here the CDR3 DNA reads TGTGCCAGCAGTTACCGACAGGAAAACACTGAAGCTTTCTTT. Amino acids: CASSYRQENTEAFF.